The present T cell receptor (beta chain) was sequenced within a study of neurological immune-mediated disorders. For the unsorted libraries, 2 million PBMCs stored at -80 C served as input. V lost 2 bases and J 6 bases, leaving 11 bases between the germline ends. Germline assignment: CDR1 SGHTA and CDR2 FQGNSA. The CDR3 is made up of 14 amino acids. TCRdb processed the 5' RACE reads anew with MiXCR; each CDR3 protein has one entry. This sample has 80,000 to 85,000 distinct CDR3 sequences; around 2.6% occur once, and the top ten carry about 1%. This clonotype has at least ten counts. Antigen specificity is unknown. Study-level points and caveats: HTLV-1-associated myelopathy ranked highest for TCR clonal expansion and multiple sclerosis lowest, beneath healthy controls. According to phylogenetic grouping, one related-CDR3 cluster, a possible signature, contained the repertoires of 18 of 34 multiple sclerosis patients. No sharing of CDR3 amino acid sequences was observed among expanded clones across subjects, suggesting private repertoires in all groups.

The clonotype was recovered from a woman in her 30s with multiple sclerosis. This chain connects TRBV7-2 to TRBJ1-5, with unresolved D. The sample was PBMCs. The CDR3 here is CASSLLGTAQPQHF. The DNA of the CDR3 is TGTGCCAGCAGCTTATTAGGTACAGCTCAGCCCCAGCATTTT. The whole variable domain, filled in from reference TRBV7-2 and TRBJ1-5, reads GAGVSQSPSNKVTEKGKDVELRCDPISGHTALYWYRQSLGQGLEFLIYFQGNSAPDKSGLPSDRFSAERTGGSVSTLTIQRTQQEDSAVYLCASSLLGTAQPQHFGDGTRLSIL.